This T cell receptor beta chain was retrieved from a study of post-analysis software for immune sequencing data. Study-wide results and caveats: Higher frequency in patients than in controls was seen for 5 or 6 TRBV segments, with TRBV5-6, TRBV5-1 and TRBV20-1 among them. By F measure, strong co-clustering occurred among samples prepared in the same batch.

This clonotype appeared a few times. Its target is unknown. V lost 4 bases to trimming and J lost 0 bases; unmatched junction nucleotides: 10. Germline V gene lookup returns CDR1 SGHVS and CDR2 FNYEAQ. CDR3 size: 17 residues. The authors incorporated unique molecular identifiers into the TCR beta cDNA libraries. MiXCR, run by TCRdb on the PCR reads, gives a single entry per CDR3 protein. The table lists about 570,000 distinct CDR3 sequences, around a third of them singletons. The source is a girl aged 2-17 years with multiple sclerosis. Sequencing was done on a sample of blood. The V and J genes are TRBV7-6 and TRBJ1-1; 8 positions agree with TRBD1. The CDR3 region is CASSSGGTGRLNTEAFF. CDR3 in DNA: TGTGCCAGCAGCTCCGGGGGGACAGGCCGGTTGAACACTGAAGCTTTCTTT.